A selection of T cell receptor beta chains follows, all from one sample in a study of human T cells and chemical hapten exposure. TCRdb independently ran MiXCR on the RACE reads; one entry per CDR3 protein. Found here are approximately 180,000 distinct CDR3 sequences, approximately 29% of them singletons; the top ten hold nearly 3%. The source was whole blood, collected in connection with sensitization to the hapten diphenylcyclopropenone (DPC). All receptors come from a woman in her 30s with alopecia areata. Some clones in this sample may be carry-over from other donors' samples. Both conserved end residues are part of each CDR3. The order of the fields is V gene, J gene, D gene, clone size, CDR3 DNA, CDR3 protein. A D gene is named only where the DNA matches it firmly. Part of the rows lack a size; the others show once, few, many or a class for expanded clones.

TRBV3-1	TRBJ1-2	TRBD1	NA	TGTGCCAGCAGCCAAGGGGACAGGGGTCTCCATGGCTACACCTTC	CASSQGDRGLHGYTF
TRBV28	TRBJ2-7	TRBD1	few	TGTGCCAGCAGTTTCCGGGACAGGGTGCTGGGGGTTGAGCAGTACTTC	CASSFRDRVLGVEQYF
TRBV18	TRBJ2-7	NA	NA	TGTGCCAGCTCATCCCGTGTCGGCGGCTACTACGAGCAGTACTTC	CASSSRVGGYYEQYF
TRBV11-1	TRBJ2-1	NA	NA	TGTGCCAGCAGCCCGTCAGTTCATGAGCAGTTCTTC	CASSPSVHEQFF
TRBV9	TRBJ2-5	NA	NA	TGTGCCAGCAGCGTAAACAGCGATCAAGAGACCCAGTACTTC	CASSVNSDQETQYF
TRBV5-1	TRBJ1-2	NA	NA	TGCGCCAGCAGTTCGGAGGTTTATGGCTACACCTTC	CASSSEVYGYTF
TRBV29-1	TRBJ2-7	NA	NA	TGCAGCGTTGGGGGCGCCAGCTCCTACGAGCAGTACTTC	CSVGGASSYEQYF
TRBV5-1	TRBJ1-2	NA	NA	TGCGCCAGCAGCTTACCAGGGGCGAACTATGGCTACACCTTC	CASSLPGANYGYTF
TRBV20-1	TRBJ2-1	NA	few	TGCAGTGCTGAGGGGGCGGGAGTCGCCTACAATGAGCAGTTCTTC	CSAEGAGVAYNEQFF
TRBV12-3/TRBV12-4	TRBJ2-3	TRBD2	many	TGTGCCAGCAGTTTAAAGCTGGGACTAGCGGGGACAGATACGCAGTATTTT	CASSLKLGLAGTDTQYF
TRBV7-9	TRBJ2-7	TRBD1	NA	TGTGCCAGCAGCCAGGGACAGGGGGCCTACGAGCAGTACTTC	CASSQGQGAYEQYF
TRBV7-3	TRBJ2-5	NA	once	TGTGCCAGCAGCTTATGGGGGAGGGCAGGGGGCACGGAAGAGACCCAGTACTTC	CASSLWGRAGGTEETQYF
TRBV7-9	TRBJ1-2	TRBD1	few	TGTGCCAGCAGACAAACAGGGGCTTCGTATGGCTACACCTTC	CASRQTGASYGYTF
TRBV7-2	TRBJ2-1	TRBD2	few	TGTGCCAGCAGCTTAGAGGGACTAGCCTACAATGAGCAGTTCTTC	CASSLEGLAYNEQFF
TRBV6-2/TRBV6-3	TRBJ2-2	TRBD2	NA	TGTGCCAGCAGGCCCGGACTAGCCAACACCGGGGAGCTGTTTTTT	CASRPGLANTGELFF
TRBV5-1	TRBJ2-2	NA	NA	TGCGCCAGTAAATACGCCGGGGGCAGCTTGAACACCGGGGAGCTGTTTTTT	CASKYAGGSLNTGELFF
TRBV28	TRBJ2-7	TRBD2	NA	TGTGCCAGCAGTTCTAGCGGGGGTTCGTCCTACGAGCAGTACTTC	CASSSSGGSSYEQYF
TRBV12-3/TRBV12-4	TRBJ2-5	TRBD1	NA	TGTGCCAGCAGCCCGACAGGGATTGAGACCCAGTACTTC	CASSPTGIETQYF
TRBV5-1	TRBJ1-2	NA	NA	TGCGCCAGCAGTGTGAGAAGAGGCGATGGCTACACCTTC	CASSVRRGDGYTF
TRBV5-1	TRBJ1-4	NA	NA	TGCGGTATAGTGGGGCAGCAAGGCTTTAATGAAAAACTGTTTTTT	CGIVGQQGFNEKLFF
TRBV9	TRBJ2-1	NA	many	TGTGCCAGCAGCGCAACCCCAGGGCCCCACAATGAGCAGTTCTTC	CASSATPGPHNEQFF
TRBV20-1	TRBJ2-1	TRBD2	many	TGCAGTGGTATTCGAGCGGGGGCCCCTCACAATGAGCAGTTCTTC	CSGIRAGAPHNEQFF
TRBV4-3	TRBJ2-2	NA	NA	NA	CASSQAFGAGELFF
TRBV20-1	TRBJ1-4	TRBD1	few	TGCAGTGCCGTCTCCGGGACAGATAATGAAAAACTGTTTTTT	CSAVSGTDNEKLFF
TRBV29-1	TRBJ2-3	TRBD2	few	TGCAGCGTTCGACTAGCGGGAGCAGATACGCAGTATTTT	CSVRLAGADTQYF
TRBV20-1	TRBJ2-7	NA	NA	TGCAGTGCTAGAGATGACAGGAGGACCTACGAGCAGTACTTC	CSARDDRRTYEQYF
TRBV7-6	TRBJ2-4	TRBD1	few	TGTGCCAGCAGCTCCGTACCGGGACAGGCTTTTGGAAACATTCAGTACTTC	CASSSVPGQAFGNIQYF
TRBV5-1	TRBJ2-7	TRBD1	NA	TGCGCCAGCAGCCCAAAGACAGGGGTCCTTTCCTACGAGCAGTACTTC	CASSPKTGVLSYEQYF
TRBV5-1	TRBJ2-1	NA	once	TGCGCCAGCAGCCAGGAGCTAGGGACGAACTCCTACAATGAGCAGTTCTTC	CASSQELGTNSYNEQFF
TRBV9	TRBJ2-2	NA	NA	TGTGCCAGCAGCGTAGCGTCGAACACCGGGGAGCTGTTTTTT	CASSVASNTGELFF
TRBV28	TRBJ2-5	NA	NA	TGTGCCAGCAGTTCCCCATTGGGGGGGGCTCAAGAGACCCAGTACTTC	CASSSPLGGAQETQYF
TRBV7-2	TRBJ2-7	NA	NA	TGTGCCAGCAGGCCAGGGAACTCCTACGAGCAGTACTTC	CASRPGNSYEQYF
TRBV5-1	TRBJ2-3	NA	few	TGCGCCAGCAGCTTGGCGGCGGCTAGCACAGATACGCAGTATTTT	CASSLAAASTDTQYF
TRBV27	TRBJ2-3	TRBD2	once	TGTGCCAGCAGTTCCCCTCGACTAGCGGGGGCAAGGGCAGATACGCAGTATTTT	CASSSPRLAGARADTQYF